This T cell receptor beta chain emerged from a study of blood T cell repertoires in COVID-19. As for the study in general: Samples representing acute and convalescent COVID-19 were sourced from the United States, Italy and Spain.

Germline V CDR1 and CDR2: GTSNPN, SVGIG (reference sequence). The CDR3 contains 13 residues. Trimming pared 1 base from V and 1 base from J, leaving 5 bases between. The table came from immunoSEQ multiplex PCR; TCRdb's copy has only in-frame clones and leaves some out. The repertoire holds roughly 49,000 clones, with around nine tenths as singletons. This clonotype was sampled from a middle-aged man with active COVID-19. Sequenced: peripheral blood. This chain uses TRBV30 with TRBJ1-5; no definite D call. DNA of the CDR3: TGTGCCTGGAGTGGAGGGAGCAATCAGCCCCAGCATTTT. Protein: CAWSGGSNQPQHF.